Presented here are 6 T cell receptor beta chains from one specimen sequenced in a study of shared clonotypes between healthy human individuals. Profiling relied on immunoSEQ multiplex PCR, and the TCRdb table lists in-frame clones only, not all of them. The sample yields approximately 940,000 clones, 60% to 85% seen once. The sequenced sample consisted of memory CD4+ T cells sorted from blood. Regarding subset: CD45RA-negative fraction. All receptors derive from a man younger than 30 in good health.

The chain couples TRBV4-1 to TRBJ2-1; D call uncertain. The CDR3 is 13 residues long. Germline CDR1 and CDR2: MGHRA and YSYEKL. Trimming stripped 0 bases from V and 15 bases from J, with 15 bases between. In nucleotides, the CDR3 is TGCGCCAGCAGCCAAGATTCGAAGGGCCGCCGGTTCTTC. It translates to CASSQDSKGRRFF.

The J gene is TRBJ1-5, the V gene TRBV2; D is possibly TRBD1 (6 bases). From germline, CDR1 is SNHLY and CDR2 FYNNEI. The CDR3 is made up of 12 amino acids. The V and J ends lost 7 bases and 15 bases respectively, with 19 bases between them. The CDR3 loop reads CASTQGLGPRHF. CDR3 sequence (DNA): TGTGCCAGCACACAGGGTCTAGGGCCACGGCATTTT.

The V call is TRBV6-6, the J call TRBJ2-7; D is possibly TRBD1 or TRBD2 (5 bases each). This CDR3 has 14 residues. The germline gives CDR1 MNHNY, CDR2 SVGAGI (reference sequence). Trimming pared 6 bases from V and 0 bases from J, leaving 12 bases between. CDR3 nucleotides: TGTGCCAGCAGACCCGGGACGGACTCCTACGAGCAGTACTTC. It codes for CASRPGTDSYEQYF.

The V and J genes are TRBV7-2 and TRBJ2-1; weak D call: TRBD2 (6 bases). The germline V gene encodes CDR1 SGHTA and CDR2 FQGNSA. The CDR3 sequence is 15 residues long. V was cut by 2 bases and J by 2 bases, with 10 bases left in between. The CDR3 protein is CASSLRASAYNEQFF. The CDR3 nucleotides are TGTGCCAGCAGCTTACGGGCTAGCGCCTACAATGAGCAGTTCTTC.

This clone was detected only a few times. The chain employs TRBV2 and TRBJ1-2; no clear D gene. This CDR3 is 14 amino acids long. V was pared by 0 bases and J by 4 bases, with 9 bases between. Germline CDR1 SNHLY, CDR2 FYNNEI. The CDR3, as DNA: TGTGCCAGCAGTGAAGCTTCGGGCCTCTATGGCTACACCTTC. Translation gives CASSEASGLYGYTF.

The V call is TRBV4-3, the J call TRBJ2-5, with TRBD1 matching over 9 bases. Germline trimming cut 4 bases from V and 2 bases from J; bases unmatched to any gene: 2. This CDR3 comprises 14 residues. The germline CDR1 and CDR2 sequences are LGHNA and YSLEER. The CDR3 DNA reads TGCGCCAGCAGCCCGGGACAGGGACAAGAGACCCAGTACTTC. This sequence encodes CASSPGQGQETQYF.